This record covers a single TCR beta chain. These data are taken from a study of blood T cell repertoires in COVID-19. The CDR3 is made up of 13 amino acids. Germline V gene lookup returns CDR1 MGHDK and CDR2 SYGVNS. V dropped 6 bases and J dropped 5; count of bases not matched to a gene: 3. The assay was immunoSEQ multiplex PCR, and TCRdb's table has in-frame clones only and misses some. The table lists fewer than 90,000 clones, about nine tenths of them singletons. The clonotype originates from a man aged 25 to 40 with acute or convalescent COVID-19. The sample taken for sequencing was peripheral blood. The chain links TRBV25-1 to TRBJ1-5; 8 nucleotides agree with TRBD1. CDR3 residues: CASSGQGYQPQHF. The CDR3 coding sequence is TGTGCCAGCAGCGGACAGGGTTATCAGCCCCAGCATTTT.